The T cell receptor beta chain under discussion was sequenced for a study of cytomegalovirus exposure and HLA in healthy donors. Points from the study as a whole: Presence/absence comparisons presumed near-even sequencing depth among donors. After further analysis at a later stage, 17,000 or so TCR beta sequences were associated with HLA alleles at 0.05 false discovery rate.

With respect to this clone: Its cognate antigen is unknown.

In the PCR, 60 Vbeta and 13 Jbeta primers were used. Profiled with immunoSEQ multiplex PCR; TCRdb holds only in-frame clones, not every one. The sample consists of hundreds of thousands of clones, about 90% of them appearing once. CDR1 is PRHDT and CDR2 is FYEKMQ in the germline V gene (reference sequence). With 2 bases removed from V and 5 bases from J, the gap between germline ends came to 7 bases. This CDR3 comprises 13 residues. The V and J genes are TRBV13 and TRBJ2-1, with unresolved D. This receptor was taken from a young woman in good health and CMV-seronegative. Sequences were obtained from PBMCs. DNA for the CDR3: TGTGCCAGCAGCTTATGGCAGGACAATGAGCAGTTCTTC. This codes for CASSLWQDNEQFF.